The 11 T cell receptor beta chains in this list originate from one sample, sequenced in a study of OX40 agonist ivuxolimab in advanced cancers. Libraries came from the immunoSEQ multiplex PCR assay. TCRdb took this table from immuneACCESS and kept in-frame rearrangements with V and J called. Such tables lack part of the clones; where checked against another copy, unresolved V genes explain under half of the gap, and the rest is unexplained. This sample is represented by 80,000 or so clones; around nine tenths of them were singletons. The top ten clonotypes cover about 0.6% of the sample. This sample comprised CD4+ or CD8+ T cells sorted from blood, obtained in a trial of the OX40 agonist ivuxolimab. Receptors originate from an adult with an advanced solid tumor such as melanoma, head and neck, liver or kidney cancer.

The rearrangement links TRBV13 to TRBJ1-2; 9 bases align to TRBD1. The CDR3 totals 15 residues. The V and J ends lost 5 bases and 4 bases, in that order; junction bases with no gene match: 8. CDR1 and CDR2 from the germline V gene are PRHDT and FYEKMQ (reference sequence). For the CDR3, the DNA is TGTGCCAGCAGCGTACGGACAGGGGACATCTATGGCTACACCTTC. Amino acid sequence: CASSVRTGDIYGYTF.

The V call is TRBV19, the J call TRBJ1-1, with a weak D call TRBD1 (5 bases). V gave up 7 bases and J gave up 5 bases, with 26 bases separating them. The V gene's germline CDR1 is LNHDA and CDR2 SQIVND (reference sequence). The CDR3 totals 17 residues. DNA for the CDR3: TGTGCCAGTACTTTCCGGGGGAGTTTGGGTCGGGGGACTGAAGCTTTCTTT. Translating it yields CASTFRGSLGRGTEAFF.

The chain has TRBV27 and TRBJ2-3; no firm D call. Germline assignment: CDR1 MNHEY and CDR2 SMNVEV (reference sequence). This CDR3 comprises 15 residues. V lost 3 bases, J lost 1 base, and 11 bases lay in between. The chain's CDR3 is CASSFVRPRTDTQYF. The CDR3 region has the DNA TGTGCCAGCAGTTTTGTGCGGCCTCGCACAGATACGCAGTATTTT.

The chain has TRBV30 and TRBJ2-5; unclear D gene. This CDR3 has 13 amino acids. The V and J ends lost 3 bases and 2 bases respectively, with 10 bases between them. Germline V CDR1 and CDR2: GTSNPN, SVGIG (reference sequence). The CDR3 here is CAWRQRSQETQYF. The CDR3, as DNA: TGTGCCTGGAGACAGAGATCTCAAGAGACCCAGTACTTC.

This sequence joins TRBV19 and TRBJ2-7, with 8 bases lining up with TRBD1. The V segment lost 5 bases and the J segment 4 bases; nucleotides outside the gene matches: 10. The V gene's germline CDR1 is LNHDA and CDR2 SQIVND (reference sequence). This CDR3 contains 15 residues. The CDR3 loop reads CASSSGQGNPYEQYF. The CDR3 DNA reads as TGTGCCAGTAGTTCCGGACAGGGCAATCCATACGAGCAGTACTTC.

The gene calls are TRBV5-4 and TRBJ1-2; D is perhaps TRBD1 (5 bases). In germline, CDR1 is SGHNT, CDR2 YYREEE (reference sequence). The CDR3 loop spans 14 amino acids. Trimming pared 2 bases from V and 0 bases from J, leaving 8 bases between. The CDR3 nucleotides read TGTGCCAGCAGCTTTGGGACCGCTAACTATGGCTACACCTTC. It codes for CASSFGTANYGYTF.

The chain couples TRBV6-5 to TRBJ2-5; D unclear. Germline lookup yields CDR1 MNHEY and CDR2 SVGAGI. V was pared by 6 bases and J by 7 bases, with 15 bases between. The length of the CDR3 is 13 residues. In DNA form, the CDR3 reads TGTGCCAGCAGAAGCACAGCCGGGCGGACCCAGTACTTC. Its protein product is CASRSTAGRTQYF.

This chain uses TRBV7-6 with TRBJ1-5; D may be TRBD1 (5 bases). CDR3 size: 15 residues. The germline V gene has CDR1 SGHVS and CDR2 FNYEAQ. V gave up 0 bases and J gave up 5 bases, with 11 bases separating them. CDR3 nucleotides: TGTGCCAGCAGCTTAGCCGGGACGACAGATCAGCCCCAGCATTTT. This sequence encodes CASSLAGTTDQPQHF. Together with reference TRBV7-6 and TRBJ1-5, the CDR3 gives the full variable domain: GAGVSQSPRYKVTKRGQDVALRCDPISGHVSLYWYRQALGQGPEFLTYFNYEAQQDKSGLPNDRFSAERPEGSISTLTIQRTEQRDSAMYRCASSLAGTTDQPQHFGDGTRLSIL.

The CDR3 DNA is TGCGCCAGCAGCTTGCAGGGAACTAACTATGGCTACACCTTC. Its protein product is CASSLQGTNYGYTF. The chain joins TRBV5-1 to TRBJ1-2, with D possibly TRBD1 on 5 matching bases. The CDR3 extends over 14 amino acids. CDR1 SGHRS and CDR2 YFSETQ come from the germline V gene. V was shortened by 1 base and J by 0 bases, with 7 bases between the two germline ends.

This clone is a singleton in its sample. The chain is built from TRBV21-1 and TRBJ2-5; the table calls TRBD1, which could not be checked here. TRBV21-1 is a known pseudogene. CDR3 length: 14 residues. CDR3 bases: TGTGCCAGCAGCAAGGGGACAGGGGGAGAGACCCAGTACTTC. This encodes CASSKGTGGETQYF.

The chain is built from TRBV7-8 and TRBJ2-7, with 7 positions matching TRBD2. The CDR3 is 13 residues long. CDR1 is SGHVS and CDR2 is FQNEAQ in the germline V gene. V gave up 8 bases and J gave up 2 bases; unmatched junction bases: 6. CDR3 bases: TGTGCCAGCGGACGGGACTATACCTACGAGCAGTACTTC. Translating gives CASGRDYTYEQYF.